This T cell receptor beta chain was captured by sequencing in a study of OX40 agonist ivuxolimab in advanced cancers. On the study more broadly: Patients received the agonistic anti-OX40 (CD134) antibody ivuxolimab.

The CDR3 totals 16 residues. Germline V CDR1 and CDR2: MDHEN, SYDVKM. V shed 3 bases, J shed 4 bases, and the junction held 4 bases outside the gene matches. Assay: immunoSEQ multiplex PCR; the TCRdb copy retains only in-frame clones and omits some. The repertoire has 25,000 to 30,000 clones, more than 85% of them found once; the top ten carry over 9%. The receptor's source is an adult with an advanced solid tumor such as melanoma, head and neck, liver or kidney cancer. The material was CD4+ or CD8+ T cells sorted from blood, obtained in a trial of the OX40 agonist ivuxolimab. The chain couples TRBV28 to TRBJ2-1; 12 bases are shared with TRBD2. The CDR3 DNA sequence: TGTGCCAGCAGTTTCACCGGACTAGCGGGGTACAATGAGCAGTTCTTC. It translates to CASSFTGLAGYNEQFF.